The T cell receptor (beta chain) under discussion was sequenced for a study of T cells in Graves' hyperthyroidism and ophthalmopathy (dated by TCRdb to between 2018 and 2021). In terms of the full investigation: Peripheral blood was sampled at the time of initial diagnosis, prior to any treatment. In six Graves' hyperthyroidism patients, the study also compared T-cell repertoires from thyroid tissue with T-cell repertoires from blood. The roughly 90 discovery patients were divided at random into training and test sets in a 7:3 ratio. After blood sampling, hyperthyroidism patients were treated with methimazole at a starting dose of 30 mg daily, and ophthalmopathy patients were treated with high-dose intravenous methylprednisolone. Prospective prediction of ophthalmopathy was tested in an independent validation cohort consisting of roughly 19 hyperthyroidism patients and some 17 patients who later progressed to ophthalmopathy. The paper describes TCR Vbeta CDR3 sequencing of more than 120 peripheral blood samples, made up of about 41 ophthalmopathy patients, roughly 80 hyperthyroidism patients and 17 progressor patients. A discovery cohort of roughly 100 patients, 43 with Graves' ophthalmopathy and 57 with stable Graves' hyperthyroidism, was used to find distinguishing TCR V-J signatures. The study at large found these results: A model built on a 13 V-J signature distinguished ophthalmopathy from stable hyperthyroidism, reaching around 90% sensitivity and around 81% specificity in cross-validation and 80%/75% in testing. Sample size was not statistically predetermined, and investigators were not blinded to group allocation. In validation, progression to ophthalmopathy was predicted by the model with roughly 69% sensitivity and 72.22% specificity, a median of around 6.5 months before onset. Blood samples also contained most of the expanded thyroid clonotypes (frequency above 0.001), which suggests that blood repertoires may reflect thyroid immune responses.

In regard to this clonotype: The clone's antigen remains unknown. This may be a read error: a much more frequent sequence differs by one nucleotide.

The TCR beta CDR3 regions were amplified from RNA transcripts. For the first round of RT-PCR on the TCR CDR3, the HTBI primer set was used together with the Qiagen OneStep RT-PCR kit. Libraries were constructed in a second round of multiplex PCR, after which size selection and purification were performed. Libraries were sequenced paired-end with 100 bp reads on an Illumina HiSeq2000. The authors' pipeline ran thus. SOAPnuke was used to process the raw data, with reads discarded if the reads contained adapters or uncalled bases, had a mean Phred below 15, or lacked an exact constant-primer or identifier match. COPE v1.2.5 was used to merge high-quality paired reads, and clonotypes were defined as unique nucleotide sequences. MiTCR v1.1 was used to align clonotypes to the IMGT TRBV, TRBD and TRBJ reference segments. Analysis was restricted to V-J combinations with a frequency above 0.0001, which covered just over 98% of repertoires. A TCS score was defined as the ratio between F50 (clonal expansion) and ExV (chaos), using BLOSUM62-based TCRdist between CDR3 peptides within each V-J. Welch's t-statistics and random forest reduced approximately 520 V-J features to roughly 13, which were used in a naive Bayes classifier (R e1071). In TCRdb, the public reads were trimmed at Q25 with fastp and aligned with MiXCR, with productive beta chains retained. Identical CDR3 proteins give one entry, which carries the most common genes and DNA. What appears here as the V and J calls and clone size reflects TCRdb's work, not the paper's. The table for this sample lists over 400,000 distinct CDR3 sequences; roughly 14% of them were counted only once. Approximately 13% of the sample belongs to the ten largest clones.

Ophthalmopathy patients had moderately to severely active disease, Clinical Activity Score of at least 3, NOSPECS grade of at least 4, and duration under 3 months. Any patient with an uncontrolled infection, another autoimmune disease, pregnancy or lactation was excluded. Diagnoses were based on clinical symptoms, serum thyroxine and TRAb, thyroid ultrasound and orbital computed tomography. PBMCs were isolated from 10 ml of fresh peripheral blood by Ficoll-Paque density gradient centrifugation. Total RNA was extracted with Trizol reagent, and quality was checked on an Agilent 2100 Bioanalyzer. From the cysteine through the phenylalanine, the CDR3 covers 13 amino acids. Of all the DNA, just the CDR3 is kept, 39 bases in frame from base 1. The germline V gene (reference sequence) provides CDR1 SEHNR and CDR2 FQNEAQ. Deletion took 3 bases off V and 6 bases off J, with a span of 9 bases between the germline ends.

Rearrangement joined TRBV7-9 to TRBJ2-1; TRBD1 is a possible D gene, resting on 6 matching bases. This sequence was found in a young man with Graves' ophthalmopathy. Sequenced material: blood. The CDR3 amino acid sequence is: CASSFRGFNEQFF. The base sequence is TGTGCCAGCAGCTTTAGGGGGTTCAATGAGCAGTTCTTC.